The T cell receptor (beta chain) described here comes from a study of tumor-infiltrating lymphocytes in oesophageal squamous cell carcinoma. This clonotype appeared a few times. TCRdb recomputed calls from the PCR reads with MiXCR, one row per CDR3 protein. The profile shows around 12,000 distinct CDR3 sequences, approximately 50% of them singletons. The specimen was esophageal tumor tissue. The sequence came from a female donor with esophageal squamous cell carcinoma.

CDR3 nucleotides: TGTGCCAGCTCACCCCCCTCCGGGACGAATGAGCAGTACTTC. Translating it yields CASSPPSGTNEQYF. The V and J genes are TRBV18 and TRBJ2-5; D tentatively reads TRBD1 or TRBD2 (5 bases each). The CDR3 is made up of 14 amino acids. Germline CDR1 and CDR2: KGHSH and LQKENI. V lost 3 bases, J lost 11 bases, and 19 bases lay in between.